The rows below give T cell receptor beta chains drawn from one sample of a study of early T cells in non-severe SARS-CoV-2 infection. TCRdb re-called the 5' RACE reads through MiXCR, storing one row per CDR3 protein. The table includes 43,000 or so distinct CDR3 sequences, over 3% detected once. Material for sequencing was whole blood. The receptors derive from an adult who was a healthcare worker with PCR-confirmed SARS-CoV-2 infection or an uninfected control (not recorded which). Each CDR3 is given with its conserved first and last residue. The D gene is left open where the match is weak. Not all rows give a size; the values are once, few, many and, for expanded clones, a class.

V,D,size,J,DNA,CDR3
TRBV11-2,TRBD2,many,TRBJ2-3,TGTGCCAGCAGCTCACTAGCGGGAGGGATGGAAGATACGCAGTATTTT,CASSSLAGGMEDTQYF
TRBV12-3/TRBV12-4,TRBD1,many,TRBJ2-1,TGTGCCAGCAGTTACCGGGACAGGGGGCGGTGGGGTGAGCAGTTCTTC,CASSYRDRGRWGEQFF
TRBV5-1,-,many,TRBJ2-1,TGCGCCAGCAGCGAATCCGGGACTCTGTACAATGAGCAGTTCTTC,CASSESGTLYNEQFF
TRBV20-1,-,many,TRBJ2-7,TGCAGTGCTAGACCCTCCGGGTTGGTCCACAACGAGCAGTACTTC,CSARPSGLVHNEQYF
TRBV12-3/TRBV12-4,-,-,TRBJ1-6,TGTGCCAGCAGTTCTCGGGGGGATTCACCCCTCCACTTT,CASSSRGDSPLHF
TRBV5-1,-,many,TRBJ1-2,TGCGCCAGCGGATCCTCCTATGGCTACACCTTC,CASGSSYGYTF
TRBV4-1,TRBD2,many,TRBJ2-7,TGCGCCAGCAGCCAAGACCAAGCGGGAGCAGCCTACGAGCAGTACTTC,CASSQDQAGAAYEQYF
TRBV6-6,-,many,TRBJ1-2,TGTGCCGCCAGAGGCGACTATGGCTACACCTTC,CAARGDYGYTF
TRBV5-1,TRBD1,many,TRBJ2-3,TGCGCCAGCAGGTCCGGGACAGCCTTCACAGATACGCAGTATTTT,CASRSGTAFTDTQYF
TRBV19,TRBD1,many,TRBJ2-3,TGTGCCAGTAGTATCGGGGACAGTCGAACAGATACGCAGTATTTT,CASSIGDSRTDTQYF
TRBV28,TRBD2,-,TRBJ2-1,TGTGCCAGCAGTTTAGTCGGGAGGTCCTACAATGAGCAGTTCTTC,CASSLVGRSYNEQFF
TRBV5-5,-,many,TRBJ1-1,TGTGCCAGCAAAAAATGGGGGGAGGTGAACACTGAAGCTTTCTTT,CASKKWGEVNTEAFF
TRBV4-2,TRBD2,-,TRBJ2-6,TGTGCCAGCAGCCAAGATCCCGGGGGGTACTCTGGGGCCAACGTCCTGACTTTC,CASSQDPGGYSGANVLTF
TRBV7-9,TRBD2,many,TRBJ2-2,TGTGCCAGCACCTCCGGGACTAGCGGGAGAGATACCGGGGAGCTGTTTTTT,CASTSGTSGRDTGELFF
TRBV24-1,-,many,TRBJ1-1,TGTGCCACCAGTGATAAAACGAGGGGGGCGAGGCCTGAAGCTTTCTTT,CATSDKTRGARPEAFF
TRBV2,-,-,TRBJ1-1,TGTGCCAGCACCTCGAACAGGGAAGGCACTGAAGCTTTCTTT,CASTSNREGTEAFF
TRBV6-6,TRBD1,many,TRBJ1-2,TGTGCCAGCAACCCTCGGTCCCCCGGGACAGGGACCGAACGCTATGGCTACACCTTC,CASNPRSPGTGTERYGYTF
TRBV5-1,TRBD1,many,TRBJ2-2,TGCGCCAGCAGCTTGGGGGCCTTGACAGGGAAAAACACCGGGGAGCTGTTTTTT,CASSLGALTGKNTGELFF
TRBV7-8,-,few,TRBJ2-1,TGTGCCAGCAGCTCCCCCAGCCTCGCCAATGAGCAGTTCTTC,CASSSPSLANEQFF
TRBV11-3,-,many,TRBJ1-6,TGTGCCAGCAGCTTAACAACAGGGTCCATTTCACCCCTCCACTTT,CASSLTTGSISPLHF
TRBV5-1,TRBD2,many,TRBJ2-2,TGCGCCAGCAGCTTGTGGACTAGCGGGGTGAACACCGGGGAGCTGTTTTTT,CASSLWTSGVNTGELFF
TRBV4-2,TRBD1,many,TRBJ1-5,TGTGCCAGCAGCGATAGAGGACAGGGAGATCAGCCCCAGCATTTT,CASSDRGQGDQPQHF
TRBV3-1,-,many,TRBJ1-4,TGTGCCAGCAGCGCACAGGTGCTTAATGAAAAACTGTTTTTT,CASSAQVLNEKLFF
TRBV15,TRBD1,many,TRBJ1-2,TGTGCCACCAGCAGAGATACGTCATCCAGGGGGAATGGCTACACCTTC,CATSRDTSSRGNGYTF
TRBV7-8,-,many,TRBJ1-5,TGTGCCAGCAGCGCGGACAACCGCTTCCGCAATCAGCCCCAGCATTTT,CASSADNRFRNQPQHF
TRBV11-2,TRBD2,many,TRBJ2-7,TGTGCCAGCAGCCGGACTAGCGGGGGGTCCCCGTCTTACGAGCAGTACTTC,CASSRTSGGSPSYEQYF
TRBV6-5,TRBD2,many,TRBJ2-5,TGTGCCAGCAGAGGACTAGCGGGGGGGCAAGAGACCCAGTACTTC,CASRGLAGGQETQYF
TRBV7-9,-,many,TRBJ2-3,TGTGCCAGCAGCTTAGCCGTAGATACGCAGTATTTT,CASSLAVDTQYF
TRBV12-3/TRBV12-4,-,many,TRBJ2-1,TGTGCCAGCAGTTTAGGCGCCCTAAGCTCCTACAATGAGCAGTTCTTC,CASSLGALSSYNEQFF
TRBV6-2/TRBV6-3,TRBD1,few,TRBJ1-1,TGTGCCAGCAGTGGACAGGCGAACACTGAAGCTTTCTTT,CASSGQANTEAFF
TRBV7-9,-,-,TRBJ2-1,TGTGCCAGCGTAGCTGAGAACAATGAGCAGTTCTTC,CASVAENNEQFF
TRBV9,TRBD2,many,TRBJ2-3,TGTGCCAGCAGCGTAGTAGCGGGGACTAGCACAGATACGCAGTATTTT,CASSVVAGTSTDTQYF
TRBV27,-,many,TRBJ1-5,TGTGCCAGCACTCCACGAGCCCGGGGTCCTCAGCCCCAGCATTTT,CASTPRARGPQPQHF
TRBV20-1,TRBD2,-,TRBJ2-1,TGCAGTGCTAGAGTAGGGACTAATAGTAATGAGCAGTTCTTC,CSARVGTNSNEQFF
TRBV7-6,TRBD2,many,TRBJ2-1,TGTGCCAGCAGGTCGGGACTAGCGGGAGTCGGTGAGCAGTTCTTC,CASRSGLAGVGEQFF
TRBV19,-,many,TRBJ1-2,TGTGCCAGTAGTGTGGAGGGGTACTATGGCTACACCTTC,CASSVEGYYGYTF
TRBV2,TRBD2,many,TRBJ2-1,TGTGCCAGCAGCTTACTAGCGGGGTACAATGAGCAGTTCTTC,CASSLLAGYNEQFF
TRBV6-1,-,many,TRBJ2-1,TGTGCCAGCAGTGAAACAGGGGAGGCCTACAATGAGCAGTTCTTC,CASSETGEAYNEQFF
TRBV7-9,-,many,TRBJ2-3,TGTGCCAGCAGCTTAGCCTCCCCCTCCCCAAATACGCAGTATTTT,CASSLASPSPNTQYF
TRBV29-1,TRBD1,many,TRBJ2-7,TGCAGCGTTGGGTTGTGGGACAGTAAGGACCCCGAGCAGTACTTC,CSVGLWDSKDPEQYF
TRBV20-1,-,-,TRBJ1-1,TGCAGTGCTTACATGAACACTGAAGCTTTCTTT,CSAYMNTEAFF
TRBV3-1,-,-,TRBJ2-1,TGTGCCAGCAGCCAAGTTTTGGAAGGGGCTCTCAATGAGCAGTTCTTC,CASSQVLEGALNEQFF
TRBV6-5,-,many,TRBJ2-1,TGTGCCAGCAGTTCCGACTACTACTCCTACAATGAGCAGTTCTTC,CASSSDYYSYNEQFF
TRBV7-3,TRBD2,many,TRBJ2-3,TGTGCCAGCAGCTCCGGACTAGCGGGGAACACAGATACGCAGTATTTT,CASSSGLAGNTDTQYF
TRBV28,-,many,TRBJ2-1,TGTGCCAGCAGTCCGCGGAGGCGTAGGGGCTACAATGAGCAGTTCTTC,CASSPRRRRGYNEQFF
TRBV20-1,TRBD1,few,TRBJ2-7,TGCAGTGCTAGGGGGGGACAGGGATCCTACGAGCAGTACTTC,CSARGGQGSYEQYF
TRBV13,TRBD2,many,TRBJ2-1,TGTGCCAGCAGCTCCCGCGTTGCGGGGGGGTACAATGAGCAGTTCTTC,CASSSRVAGGYNEQFF
TRBV7-9,-,many,TRBJ2-3,TGTGCCAGCAGCGGCCCCCGGGACACCTTCACAGATACGCAGTATTTT,CASSGPRDTFTDTQYF
TRBV7-9,-,many,TRBJ1-2,TGTGCCAGCAGCTTAGTCGCACTTTATGGCTACACCTTC,CASSLVALYGYTF
TRBV29-1,TRBD1,many,TRBJ2-4,TGCAGCGTCCGACAGGGGGCCAAAAACATTCAGTACTTC,CSVRQGAKNIQYF
TRBV6-5,TRBD1,many,TRBJ1-2,TGTGCCAGCAGTGGAGAGACAGGGAACTATGGCTACACCTTC,CASSGETGNYGYTF
TRBV20-1,-,many,TRBJ2-1,TGCAGTGGGTCACCGGAACACCTCACCGACAATGAGCAGTTCTTC,CSGSPEHLTDNEQFF
TRBV18,-,many,TRBJ2-3,TGTGCCAGCTCGGTCGGAATGACAGATACGCAGTATTTT,CASSVGMTDTQYF
TRBV7-8,-,-,TRBJ1-4,TGTGCCAACAGCTCCGCCAGGGTGACTCTGAATGAAAAACTGTTTTTT,CANSSARVTLNEKLFF